This T cell receptor (beta chain) originates from a study of response to subunit inactivated influenza vaccine. TCRdb re-derived calls from the RT-PCR reads in MiXCR, one entry per CDR3 protein. Of 450,000 to 600,000 distinct CDR3 sequences in the sample, less than 7.5% are singletons; the top ten hold roughly 14%. This clonotype showed up just a few times. One end of the junction does not line up with germline, which may come from a read error. The CDR3 sequence is 13 residues long. Sequenced here: PBMCs from blood, sampled around 2 years after vaccination. The gene calls are TRBV12-3 or TRBV12-4 and TRBJ2-1; D tentatively reads TRBD1 or TRBD2 (5 bases each). The clonotype was recovered from a man aged 50-75 years who received an inactivated influenza vaccine. CDR3 protein: CASGPRGTGPTIF. The CDR3 DNA follows: TGTGCCAGCGGACCTAGGGGAACGGGACCTACGATCTTC.